These 9 T cell receptor beta chains originate from one sample sequenced in a study of CD8+ T cells in alopecia areata. Reverse transcription of extracted RNA yielded cDNA, which provided the sequencing template. Method: immunoSEQ multiplex PCR; TCRdb's copy keeps in-frame clones and lacks some. The sample contains over 120,000 clones, 40% to 55% of which appear only once. The input for sequencing was CD4+ T cells sorted from blood, taken at week 0. The receptor set was obtained from a human donor with alopecia areata.

The gene calls are TRBV9 and TRBJ2-3, with TRBD1 matching over 7 bases. In germline, CDR1 is SGDLS, CDR2 YYNGEE. The CDR3 contains 17 residues. Germline trimming cut 0 bases from V and 4 bases from J; bases unmatched to any gene: 11. The CDR3 region has the DNA TGTGCCAGCAGCGTAGATTCCCTCCCAACAGGGGCAGATACGCAGTATTTT. It encodes CASSVDSLPTGADTQYF.

The chain combines TRBV30 with TRBJ2-5; TRBD2 matches 8 bases. CDR1 and CDR2 (germline): GTSNPN, SVGIG (reference sequence). The CDR3 is 15 residues long. With V trimmed by 4 bases and J by 5 bases, 12 bases remained unmatched. The CDR3: CAWTMGAGGAETQYF. The DNA for the CDR3 is TGTGCCTGGACCATGGGGGCGGGAGGAGCTGAGACCCAGTACTTC.

This clone was observed at least ten times. J is TRBJ2-3 and V is TRBV4-1; 13 bases map to TRBD2. Germline-derived CDR1 and CDR2 are MGHRA and YSYEKL. CDR3 length: 17 amino acids. Unmatched junction bases numbered 5, after V lost 1 base and J lost 4 bases. The CDR3 sequence: CASSQAGLAGMADTQYF. CDR3 DNA: TGCGCCAGCAGCCAAGCGGGACTAGCGGGAATGGCAGATACGCAGTATTTT.

The chain couples TRBV4-1 to TRBJ1-2, with 7 bases fitting TRBD1. CDR3 length: 15 amino acids. Per germline, CDR1 MGHRA and CDR2 YSYEKL. Trimming took 1 base from V and 4 from J; bases not matched to a gene: 6. Here the CDR3 reads CASSQGPGQSYGYTF. The CDR3 bases are TGCGCCAGCAGCCAAGGGCCGGGACAGTCCTATGGCTACACCTTC.

The chain links TRBV6-5 to TRBJ1-2; D is perhaps TRBD1 (5 bases). CDR1 and CDR2 (germline): MNHEY, SVGAGI. Trimming stripped 0 bases from V and 6 bases from J, with 11 bases between. There are 14 residues in the CDR3. CDR3 nucleotide sequence: TGTGCCAGCAGTTACTCGAGTCAGGGTAATGGCTACACCTTC. Its protein is CASSYSSQGNGYTF.

The chain links TRBV15 to TRBJ2-7, with D possibly being TRBD2 (5 bases). Trimming removed 3 bases from V and 0 bases from J, with 9 bases in between. Germline values: CDR1 LNHNV, CDR2 YYDKDF (reference sequence). This CDR3 comprises 14 residues. The CDR3 sequence is CATSSGGSSYEQYF. DNA for the CDR3: TGTGCCACCAGCAGCGGTGGGAGCTCCTACGAGCAGTACTTC.

The chain couples TRBV29-1 to TRBJ2-5; no clear D. Germline CDR1 SQVTM, CDR2 ANQGSEA. V was shortened by 3 bases and J by 1 base, with 9 bases between the two germline ends. The length of the CDR3 is 13 residues. CDR3 amino acids: CSVDQSGQETQYF. Written as DNA, the CDR3 is TGCAGCGTTGATCAGTCGGGCCAAGAGACCCAGTACTTC.

The chain has TRBV5-1 and TRBJ2-1, with 10 bases aligning to TRBD2. The CDR3 has 16 amino acids. V was clipped by 0 bases and J by 5 bases; unmatched bases: 5. In germline, CDR1 is SGHRS, CDR2 YFSETQ. The CDR3 DNA reads as TGCGCCAGCAGCTTGGGAGCGGGAGGGCCAAACAATGAGCAGTTCTTC. It specifies CASSLGAGGPNNEQFF.

The CDR3 sequence: CSLQGSNEQFF. In DNA form, the CDR3 reads TGCAGCCTACAGGGGTCGAATGAGCAGTTCTTC. The V call is TRBV29-1, the J call TRBJ2-1, with TRBD1 matching 7 bases. In germline, CDR1 is SQVTM, CDR2 ANQGSEA. CDR3 size: 11 residues. J was trimmed by 7 bases and V by 8 bases; bases with no gene match: 5.